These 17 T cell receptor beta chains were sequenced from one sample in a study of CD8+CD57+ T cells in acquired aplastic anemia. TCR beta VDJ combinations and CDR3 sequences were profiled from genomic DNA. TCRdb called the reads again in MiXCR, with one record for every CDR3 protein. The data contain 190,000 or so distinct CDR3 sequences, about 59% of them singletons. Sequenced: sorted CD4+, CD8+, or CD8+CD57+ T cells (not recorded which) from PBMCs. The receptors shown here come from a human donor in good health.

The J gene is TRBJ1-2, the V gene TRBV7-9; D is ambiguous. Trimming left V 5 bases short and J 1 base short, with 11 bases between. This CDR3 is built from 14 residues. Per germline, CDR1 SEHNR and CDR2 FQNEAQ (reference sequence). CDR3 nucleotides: TGTGCCAGCAGCCCCCCGACGGGTAACTATGGCTACACCTTC. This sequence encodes CASSPPTGNYGYTF.

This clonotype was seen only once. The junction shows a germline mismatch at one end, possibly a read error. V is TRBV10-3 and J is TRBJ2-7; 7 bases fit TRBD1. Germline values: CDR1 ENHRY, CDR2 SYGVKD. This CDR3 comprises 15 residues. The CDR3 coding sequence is TGTGCCATCAGTGAACTAGGGACAGAGACATACGGGCAGTACTTC. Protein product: CAISELGTETYGQYF.

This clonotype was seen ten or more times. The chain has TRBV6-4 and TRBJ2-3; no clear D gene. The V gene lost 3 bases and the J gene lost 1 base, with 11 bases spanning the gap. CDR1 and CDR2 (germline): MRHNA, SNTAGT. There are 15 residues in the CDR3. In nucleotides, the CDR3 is TGTGCCAGCAGTGATGGTAAAACTGGCACAGATACGCAGTATTTT. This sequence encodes CASSDGKTGTDTQYF.

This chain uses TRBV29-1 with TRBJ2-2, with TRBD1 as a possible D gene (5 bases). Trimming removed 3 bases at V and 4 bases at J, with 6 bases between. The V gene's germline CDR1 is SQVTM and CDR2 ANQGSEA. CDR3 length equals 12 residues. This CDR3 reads CSVDRATGELFF. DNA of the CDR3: TGCAGCGTTGACAGGGCCACCGGGGAGCTGTTTTTT.

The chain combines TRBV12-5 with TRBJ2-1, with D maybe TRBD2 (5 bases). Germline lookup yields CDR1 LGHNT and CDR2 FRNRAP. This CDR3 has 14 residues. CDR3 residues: CASSFETSSDEQFF. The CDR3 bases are TGTGCCAGCAGTTTTGAAACTAGTTCCGATGAGCAGTTCTTC.

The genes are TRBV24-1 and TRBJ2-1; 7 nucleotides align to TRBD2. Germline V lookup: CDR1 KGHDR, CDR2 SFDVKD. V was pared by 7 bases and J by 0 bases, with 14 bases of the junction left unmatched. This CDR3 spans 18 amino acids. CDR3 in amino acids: CATSRGGLADSSYNEQFF. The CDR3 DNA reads TGTGCCACCAGCCGAGGCGGGCTAGCGGATAGCTCCTACAATGAGCAGTTCTTC.

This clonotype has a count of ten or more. The CDR3 is CASSLVRLALPDTQYF. The DNA for the CDR3 is TGTGCCAGCAGCTTAGTGAGACTAGCGTTACCAGATACGCAGTATTTT. The rearrangement joins TRBV7-6 to TRBJ2-3, with 8 bases fitting TRBD2. V lost 1 base and J lost 4; bases outside the gene matches: 7. Per the germline V gene, CDR1 is SGHVS and CDR2 is FNYEAQ. CDR3 length: 16 residues.

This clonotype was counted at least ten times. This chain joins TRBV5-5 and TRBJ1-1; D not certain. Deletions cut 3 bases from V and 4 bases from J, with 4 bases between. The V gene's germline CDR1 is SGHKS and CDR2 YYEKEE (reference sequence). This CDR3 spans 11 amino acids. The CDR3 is CASSWGTEAFF. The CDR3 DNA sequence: TGTGCCAGCAGCTGGGGCACTGAAGCTTTCTTT.

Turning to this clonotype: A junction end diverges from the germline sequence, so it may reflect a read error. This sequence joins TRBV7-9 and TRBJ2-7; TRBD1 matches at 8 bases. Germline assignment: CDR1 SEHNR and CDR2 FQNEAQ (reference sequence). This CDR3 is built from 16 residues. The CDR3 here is CASSLGGTGRSHERYF. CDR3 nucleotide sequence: TGTGCCAGCAGCTTAGGCGGGACAGGCCGATCTCACGAGCGGTACTTC.

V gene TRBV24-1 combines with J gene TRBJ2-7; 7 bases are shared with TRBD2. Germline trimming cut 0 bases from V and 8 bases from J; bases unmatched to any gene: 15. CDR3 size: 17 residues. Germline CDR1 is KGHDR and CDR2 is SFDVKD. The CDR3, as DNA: TGTGCCACCAGTGATTTGGGGGGAGGGGCAGCCGCTTCGAAGCAGTACTTC. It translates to CATSDLGGGAAASKQYF.

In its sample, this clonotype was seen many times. The CDR3 DNA sequence: TGTGCCAGCAGTGCCCCGACTAGCGGGGGGCCCTCCTACGAGCAGTACTTC. This gives the protein CASSAPTSGGPSYEQYF. This chain joins TRBV6-5 and TRBJ2-7; 13 nucleotides match TRBD2. V shed 5 bases, J shed 0 bases, and the junction held 7 bases outside the gene matches. The CDR3 extends over 17 amino acids. Germline CDR1 MNHEY, CDR2 SVGAGI.

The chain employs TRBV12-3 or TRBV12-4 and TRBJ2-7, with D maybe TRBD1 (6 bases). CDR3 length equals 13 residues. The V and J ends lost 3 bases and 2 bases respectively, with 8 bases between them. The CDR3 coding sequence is TGTGCCAGCAGTTTTTCAGGGGCCTACGAGCAGTACTTC. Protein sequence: CASSFSGAYEQYF.

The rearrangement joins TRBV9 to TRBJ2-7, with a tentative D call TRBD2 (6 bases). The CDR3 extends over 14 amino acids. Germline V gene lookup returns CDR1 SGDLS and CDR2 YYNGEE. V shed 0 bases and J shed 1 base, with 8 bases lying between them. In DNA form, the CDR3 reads TGTGCCAGCAGCGTAGGGGCGGGATCCTACGAGCAGTACTTC. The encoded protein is CASSVGAGSYEQYF.

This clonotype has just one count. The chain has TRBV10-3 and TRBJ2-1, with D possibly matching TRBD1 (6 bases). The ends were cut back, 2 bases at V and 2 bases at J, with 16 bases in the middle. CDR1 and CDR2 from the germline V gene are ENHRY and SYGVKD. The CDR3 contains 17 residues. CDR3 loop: CAISEGGPGQPYNEQFF. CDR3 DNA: TGTGCCATCAGTGAGGGTGGCCCCGGACAGCCCTACAATGAGCAGTTCTTC.

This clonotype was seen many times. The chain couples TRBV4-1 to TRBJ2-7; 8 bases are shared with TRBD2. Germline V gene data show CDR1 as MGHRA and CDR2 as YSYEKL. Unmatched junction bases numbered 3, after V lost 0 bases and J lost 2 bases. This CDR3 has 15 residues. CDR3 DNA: TGCGCCAGCAGCCAAGAGGGCGGGAGGCCCTACGAGCAGTACTTC. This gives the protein CASSQEGGRPYEQYF.

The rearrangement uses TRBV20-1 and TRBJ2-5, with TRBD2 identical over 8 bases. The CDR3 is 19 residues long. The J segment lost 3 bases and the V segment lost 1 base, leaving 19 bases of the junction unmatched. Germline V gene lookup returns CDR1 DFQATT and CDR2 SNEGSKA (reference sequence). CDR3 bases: TGCAGTGCTAGAGCCCCAACCCTAGCCTATACTAGCGGCGAAGAGACCCAGTACTTC. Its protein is CSARAPTLAYTSGEETQYF.

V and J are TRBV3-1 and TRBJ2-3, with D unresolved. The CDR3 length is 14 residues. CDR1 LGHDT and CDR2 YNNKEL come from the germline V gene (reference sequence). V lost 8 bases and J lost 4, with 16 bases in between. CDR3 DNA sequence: TGTGCCAGCCTGTCGAGCAGGTTCCCAGATACGCAGTATTTT. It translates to CASLSSRFPDTQYF.